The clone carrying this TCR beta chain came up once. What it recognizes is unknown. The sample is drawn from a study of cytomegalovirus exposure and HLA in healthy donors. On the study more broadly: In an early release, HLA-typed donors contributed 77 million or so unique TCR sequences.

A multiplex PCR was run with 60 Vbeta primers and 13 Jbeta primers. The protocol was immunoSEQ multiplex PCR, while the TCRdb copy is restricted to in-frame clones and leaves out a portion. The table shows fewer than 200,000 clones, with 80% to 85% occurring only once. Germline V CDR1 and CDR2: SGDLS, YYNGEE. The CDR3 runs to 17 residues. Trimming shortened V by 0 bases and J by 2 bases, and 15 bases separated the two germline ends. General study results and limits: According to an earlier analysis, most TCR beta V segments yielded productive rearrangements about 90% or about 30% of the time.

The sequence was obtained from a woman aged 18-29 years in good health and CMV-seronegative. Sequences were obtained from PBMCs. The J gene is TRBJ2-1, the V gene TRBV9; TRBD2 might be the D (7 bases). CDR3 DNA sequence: TGTGCCAGCAGCGTAGAAGGGGGAGGGGCCCCCTACAATGAGCAGTTCTTC. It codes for CASSVEGGGAPYNEQFF.